Below are 9 T cell receptor beta chains sequenced from a single sample in a study of cytomegalovirus exposure and HLA in healthy donors listed by TCRdb under 2017. The library came from the immunoSEQ multiplex PCR assay. The multiplex PCR relied on a mix of 60 forward primers for TCR Vbeta segments and 13 reverse primers for TCR Jbeta segments. TCRdb carries this immuneACCESS record with in-frame sequences only. Its versions omit some clonotypes, under half of them owing to an unresolved V gene in the studies checked, with the rest unexplained. Recorded for this sample are approximately 200,000 clones; less than 80% of them occurred a single time. The ten largest make up approximately 4.4% of the sample. The sequencing sample was made of PBMCs. Source of these receptors: a woman aged 25 to 39 in good health and CMV-seropositive.

This chain connects TRBV11-2 to TRBJ2-1, with 7 bases matching TRBD1. CDR1 and CDR2 (germline): SGHAT, FQNNGV. The V and J ends lost 3 bases and 6 bases, in that order; junction bases with no gene match: 5. This CDR3 has 14 amino acids. The CDR3 is CASSFVGTANEQFF. The CDR3 DNA sequence: TGTGCCAGCAGCTTCGTCGGGACAGCCAATGAGCAGTTCTTC.

CDR3 loop: CASSGGQTYKELFF. CDR3 bases: TGTGCCAGCAGCGGGGGACAGACGTACAAGGAGCTGTTTTTT. The gene calls are TRBV5-6 and TRBJ2-2; 7 bases are a match to TRBD1. The CDR3 has 14 residues. CDR1 and CDR2 from the germline V gene are SGHDT and YYEEEE. Trimming at V came to 4 bases and at J to 10 bases, leaving 10 bases not matched to a gene.

The chain has TRBV4-3 and TRBJ2-3, with 9 nucleotides matching TRBD1. This CDR3 contains 15 residues. V trimming: 0 bases; J trimming: 3 bases; junction bases outside the gene matches: 1. Germline V CDR1 and CDR2: LGHNA, YSLEER. DNA of the CDR3: TGCGCCAGCAGCCAAGAGGACAGGGGTACAGATACGCAGTATTTT. Its translation: CASSQEDRGTDTQYF.

This clone was recorded a few times. The chain combines TRBV4-3 with TRBJ2-7; D might be TRBD1 (6 bases). Trimming stripped 0 bases from V and 3 bases from J, with 12 bases between. CDR3 length: 15 amino acids. CDR1 is LGHNA and CDR2 is YSLEER in the germline V gene. The CDR3 sequence: CASSQDQGLGYEQYF. CDR3 in DNA: TGCGCCAGCAGCCAAGATCAGGGGCTTGGCTACGAGCAGTACTTC.

CDR3 region: CASSPLGGGRTEAFF. In DNA, the CDR3 is TGTGCCAGCTCTCCCCTTGGGGGGGGAAGGACTGAAGCTTTCTTT. The chain couples TRBV6-5 to TRBJ1-1; D might be TRBD1 (5 bases). The CDR3 loop spans 15 amino acids. Trimming cost V 8 bases and J 5 bases, with 21 bases left between them. Per the germline V gene, CDR1 is MNHEY and CDR2 is SVGAGI.

J is TRBJ2-5 and V is TRBV10-3; possibly TRBD1 for D (6 bases). Germline V lookup: CDR1 ENHRY, CDR2 SYGVKD. The CDR3 covers 13 residues. The germline V and J ends were trimmed by 10 bases and 5 bases, with 17 bases remaining between them. The CDR3, as DNA: TGTGCCACCATGAGGCAAAGGGGGGAGACCCAGTACTTC. It specifies CATMRQRGETQYF.

Worth noting for this clone: Other DNA variants within this sample encode the same CDR3. This chain joins TRBV5-4 and TRBJ2-3; 8 nucleotides align to TRBD1. This CDR3 has 15 residues. V was clipped by 5 bases and J by 3 bases; unmatched bases: 8. Germline CDR1 is SGHNT and CDR2 is YYREEE (reference sequence). CDR3 DNA sequence: TGTGCCAGCAGTCTCGGACAGGGCGGGACAGATACGCAGTATTTT. Translating it yields CASSLGQGGTDTQYF.

This chain connects TRBV4-3 to TRBJ2-7; D is ambiguous. V was pared by 1 base and J by 2 bases, with 15 bases between. The CDR3 extends over 16 amino acids. CDR1 and CDR2 from the germline V gene are LGHNA and YSLEER. CDR3 in amino acids: CASSQAYSKIPYEQYF. The CDR3 DNA reads TGCGCCAGCAGCCAAGCCTACTCCAAGATTCCCTACGAGCAGTACTTC.

The chain recombines TRBV6-1 with TRBJ1-4; TRBD1 agrees at 7 bases. The CDR3 loop spans 14 amino acids. V lost 3 bases to trimming and J lost 8 bases; unmatched junction nucleotides: 6. Germline-derived CDR1 and CDR2 are MNHNS and SASEGT. The CDR3 DNA reads as TGTGCCAGCAGTGAGGACAGGAGAAAAGAAAAACTGTTTTTT. This sequence encodes CASSEDRRKEKLFF.